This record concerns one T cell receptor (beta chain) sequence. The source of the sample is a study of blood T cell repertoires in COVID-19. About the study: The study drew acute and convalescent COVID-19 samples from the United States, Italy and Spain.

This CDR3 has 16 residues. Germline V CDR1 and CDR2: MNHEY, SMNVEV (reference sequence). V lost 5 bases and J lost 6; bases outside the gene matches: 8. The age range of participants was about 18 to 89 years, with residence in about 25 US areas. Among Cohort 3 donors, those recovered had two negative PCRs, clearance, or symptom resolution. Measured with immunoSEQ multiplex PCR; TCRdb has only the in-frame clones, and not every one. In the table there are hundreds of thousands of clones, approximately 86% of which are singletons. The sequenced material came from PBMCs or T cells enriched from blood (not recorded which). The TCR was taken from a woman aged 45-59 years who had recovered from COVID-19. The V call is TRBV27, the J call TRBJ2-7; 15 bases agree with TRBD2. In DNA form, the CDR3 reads TGTGCCAGCAGTAGACGGCCGGGACTAGCGGGAGGCGAGCAGTACTTC. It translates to CASSRRPGLAGGEQYF.